This T cell receptor beta chain is from a study of identical twins. Notes on the study in general: Out-of-frame alpha sequences common to twins exhibited a surplus of low generation probability. Invariant cells of the MAIT and iNKT types might have partly distorted the zero-insertion analyses.

TCRdb used MiXCR to reprocess the 5' RACE reads, holding one entry per CDR3 protein. The table lists about 470,000 distinct CDR3 sequences, roughly 26% of them singletons. Concerning this clonotype: Its antigen is as yet unknown.

Germline V gene lookup returns CDR1 DFQATT and CDR2 SNEGSKA (reference sequence). This CDR3 has 17 amino acids. Trimming removed 1 base from V and 0 bases from J; junction bases left unmatched: 6. The same data also went into a second study, on T cells expressing NK-cell markers.

This clonotype was sampled from a woman between 18 and 30 years old in good health. The sample consisted of CD4+ T cells sorted from blood. This rearrangement joins TRBV20-1 to TRBJ2-6; 7 positions match TRBD1. The CDR3 DNA follows: TGCAGTGCTAGAGGCCGACAGGGTAGCTCTGGGGCCAACGTCCTGACTTTC. Translation: CSARGRQGSSGANVLTF.